The 16 T cell receptor beta chains given below trace back to one sample, sequenced in a study of neurological immune-mediated disorders. TCRdb itself ran the 5' RACE reads through MiXCR, one entry per CDR3 protein. The sample yields some 49,000 distinct CDR3 sequences, roughly 10% seen once. The time point denotes: longitudinal time-point 1 (baseline). Sample: PBMCs. These receptor sequences come from a woman aged 40 to 55 in good health.

This clonotype was observed many times. The chain joins TRBV20-1 to TRBJ2-2; no clear D. Germline-derived CDR1 and CDR2 are DFQATT and SNEGSKA (reference sequence). CDR3 size: 13 residues. V was pared by 3 bases and J by 5 bases, with 10 bases between. The CDR3 sequence is CSARRTETGELFF. DNA of the CDR3: TGCAGTGCTAGGAGGACGGAAACCGGGGAGCTGTTTTTT.

There are many counts of this clonotype. CDR3 sequence: CSARASANSYNEQFF. Written as DNA, the CDR3 is TGCAGTGCTAGAGCCAGCGCAAATTCCTACAATGAGCAGTTCTTC. The rearrangement joins TRBV20-1 to TRBJ2-1; no clear D. CDR1 and CDR2 (germline): DFQATT, SNEGSKA (reference sequence). The germline V and J ends were trimmed by 1 base and 1 base, with 11 bases remaining between them. The CDR3 is 15 amino acids.

This clonotype was recorded at least ten times. J is TRBJ2-5 and V is TRBV7-2; D not resolved. CDR3 length: 14 residues. CDR1 SGHTA and CDR2 FQGNSA come from the germline V gene. V was pared by 3 bases and J by 1 base, with 9 bases between. CDR3 nucleotide sequence: TGTGCCAGCAGCTTGGCAGGCCCCCAAGAGACCCAGTACTTC. This sequence encodes CASSLAGPQETQYF.

This clonotype has just a few counts. V gene TRBV7-2 combines with J gene TRBJ1-1, with D tentatively TRBD1 (5 bases). Deletions cut 7 bases from V and 2 bases from J, with 14 bases between. Germline assignment: CDR1 SGHTA and CDR2 FQGNSA. The CDR3 has 14 residues. The chain's CDR3 is CASTTGLLNTEAFF. CDR3 coding DNA: TGTGCCAGCACCACGGGACTCCTCAACACTGAAGCTTTCTTT.

This clonotype showed up many times. The rearrangement uses TRBV5-1 and TRBJ1-5; D unclear. The CDR3 runs to 13 residues. Germline CDR1 SGHRS, CDR2 YFSETQ. Trimming stripped 5 bases from V and 5 bases from J, with 11 bases between. The CDR3 bases are TGCGCCAGCAGTCTAAGGGTGGATCAGCCCCAGCATTTT. Its translation: CASSLRVDQPQHF.

This clonotype was counted a single time. A much larger clone lies a single base off, so this may be a read error. J is TRBJ1-4 and V is TRBV5-1; D might be TRBD1 (5 bases). Germline CDR1 is SGHRS and CDR2 is YFSETQ. The CDR3 runs 15 residues. CDR3 nucleotides: TGCGCCAGCAGCTTGGATCCAGGGACTAATGAAAAACGGTTTTTT. Residues: CASSLDPGTNEKRFF.

This clonotype was picked up many times. The rearrangement links TRBV3-1 to TRBJ2-1; 12 nucleotides align to TRBD2. CDR1 LGHDT and CDR2 YNNKEL come from the germline V gene (reference sequence). V was pared by 0 bases and J by 8 bases, with 8 bases of the junction left unmatched. This CDR3 region has 17 residues. The chain's CDR3 is CASSQDWTSGTLDEQFF. CDR3 DNA sequence: TGTGCCAGCAGCCAAGATTGGACTAGCGGGACCCTCGATGAGCAGTTCTTC.

The CDR3, as DNA: TGCGCCAGCAGCCAAGATCAGGCAGGGGGATCCTATGGCTACACCTTC. Translation: CASSQDQAGGSYGYTF. The genes are TRBV4-3 and TRBJ1-2, with 7 bases that match TRBD1. Germline V gene lookup returns CDR1 LGHNA and CDR2 YSLEER. This CDR3 is 16 amino acids long. With V trimmed by 0 bases and J by 4 bases, 8 bases remained unmatched.

The chain joins TRBV21-1 to TRBJ1-5; TRBD1, the D gene given by the table, was not confirmed from the DNA. TRBV21-1 is assigned pseudogene status. The CDR3 length is 16 residues. CDR3 nucleotide sequence: TGTGCCAGCAGCAAAGAGGAAAGCAGGGATCATCAGCCCCAGCATTTT. Its protein product is CASSKEESRDHQPQHF.

This clonotype is termed medium-sized (0.01 to 0.1%). The gene calls are TRBV6-5 and TRBJ1-6, with a possible D match to TRBD1 (5 bases). Germline values: CDR1 MNHEY, CDR2 SVGAGI. The CDR3 covers 14 residues. Trimming stripped 6 bases from V and 8 bases from J, with 14 bases between. The CDR3 region is CASSRPSGDSPLHF. DNA of the CDR3: TGTGCCAGCAGCCGACCCTCGGGGGATTCACCCCTCCACTTT.

V usage is TRBV12-3 or TRBV12-4 and J usage is TRBJ1-2; 9 nucleotides align to TRBD1. CDR3 length: 13 amino acids. The J segment lost 7 bases and the V segment lost 5 bases, leaving 5 bases of the junction unmatched. CDR3 bases: TGTGCCAGCAGTACAGGGGGCGGGTTTGGCTACACCTTC. As protein: CASSTGGGFGYTF.

This clonotype was detected ten times or more. This rearrangement joins TRBV10-3 to TRBJ2-5, with 14 bases fitting TRBD2. The germline CDR1 and CDR2 sequences are ENHRY and SYGVKD. V trimming: 5 bases; J trimming: 4 bases; junction bases outside the gene matches: 3. The CDR3 covers 15 residues. This chain's CDR3 is CAISPGLAGAETQYF. CDR3 bases: TGTGCCATCAGTCCGGGACTAGCGGGAGCAGAGACCCAGTACTTC.

This clonotype was picked up many times. CDR3 in amino acids: CASSLSASGRTDTQYF. The CDR3 coding sequence is TGTGCCAGCAGTTTGTCGGCTAGCGGACGCACAGATACGCAGTATTTT. V and J are TRBV27 and TRBJ2-3; TRBD2 matches at 7 bases. Unmatched junction bases numbered 7, after V lost 3 bases and J lost 1 base. Germline V gene data show CDR1 as MNHEY and CDR2 as SMNVEV (reference sequence). The CDR3 is made up of 16 amino acids.

This clonotype was detected many times. This rearrangement joins TRBV5-5 to TRBJ1-1; tentative D call: TRBD1 (6 bases). There are 15 residues in the CDR3. CDR1 is SGHKS, CDR2 YYEKEE, per germline (reference sequence). V was cut by 0 bases and J by 4 bases, with 13 bases left in between. CDR3 protein: CASSLGAGASTEAFF. For the CDR3, the DNA is TGTGCCAGCAGCTTGGGTGCAGGGGCTTCCACTGAAGCTTTCTTT.

This clonotype was recorded many times. V is TRBV9 and J is TRBJ2-7; no clear D. Germline-derived CDR1 and CDR2 are SGDLS and YYNGEE. V was cut by 0 bases and J by 7 bases, with 8 bases left in between. The CDR3 loop spans 12 amino acids. CDR3 loop: CASSVGVGEQYF. Here the CDR3 DNA reads TGTGCCAGCAGCGTAGGGGTCGGGGAGCAGTACTTC.

This clonotype was counted at least ten times. The chain recombines TRBV7-2 with TRBJ2-7, with 7 bases aligning to TRBD2. The J segment lost 1 base and the V segment lost 6 bases, leaving 21 bases of the junction unmatched. CDR1 and CDR2 (germline): SGHTA, FQGNSA. CDR3 length equals 19 residues. The CDR3 is CASSFTGTLWGGGSYEQYF. CDR3 coding DNA: TGTGCCAGCAGTTTCACCGGCACTCTGTGGGGCGGGGGTTCCTACGAGCAGTACTTC.